This TCR beta chain was recovered during a study of T cell changes during pregnancy in multiple sclerosis. Germline CDR1 MGHRA, CDR2 YSYEKL. The CDR3 runs 14 residues. V shed 0 bases and J 6 bases; nucleotides not matched to a gene: 1. Sequencing was performed with immunoSEQ multiplex PCR; in TCRdb, only in-frame clones are kept and a portion is missing. The data hold approximately 82,000 clones, with around nine tenths observed a single time. Material: CD4+ T cells from peripheral blood mononuclear cells, obtained in the second trimester of pregnancy. The sequence was obtained from a female donor with multiple sclerosis, enrolled in a pregnancy study. The chain uses TRBV4-1 and TRBJ2-1; 8 nucleotides line up with TRBD2. The CDR3 DNA follows: TGCGCCAGCAGCCAAGATGGGACTAGCAATGAGCAGTTCTTC. Protein: CASSQDGTSNEQFF.